The 15 T cell receptor beta chains presented below share a single source sample, sequenced in a study of control samples from healthy donors and cancer patients. The table came from immunoSEQ multiplex PCR; TCRdb's copy has only in-frame clones and leaves some out. The repertoire holds 84,000 or so clones, with 91% as singletons. Sequences were obtained from blood. The receptor set was obtained from a man aged 50-60 years in good health.

CDR3 protein: CASSEAPVYGYTF. DNA for the CDR3: TGTGCCAGCAGTGAAGCGCCGGTCTATGGCTACACCTTC. This chain connects TRBV6-1 to TRBJ1-2, with D unclear. The ends were cut back, 0 bases at V and 4 bases at J, with 6 bases in the middle. Germline V lookup: CDR1 MNHNS, CDR2 SASEGT. The length of the CDR3 is 13 residues.

This clone was observed a handful of times. The chain couples TRBV11-3 to TRBJ2-7; D is possibly TRBD2 (5 bases). The CDR3 is made up of 16 amino acids. Germline-derived CDR1 and CDR2 are SGHNT and YENEEA. With 1 base removed from V and 3 bases from J, the gap between germline ends came to 16 bases. The CDR3 DNA sequence: TGTGCCAGCAGCTTAGTCACAGCGAAGGGAGTCTACGAGCAGTACTTC. Its protein is CASSLVTAKGVYEQYF.

V usage is TRBV3-1 (or the pseudogene TRBV3-2) and J usage is TRBJ1-6; no clear D gene. The CDR3 spans 15 residues. CDR1 is LGHDT, CDR2 YNNKEL, per germline (reference sequence). Trimming took 3 bases from V and 4 from J, leaving 10 bases between them. The CDR3 region is CASSHTSDYNSPLHF. The CDR3 region has the DNA TGTGCCAGCAGCCACACCTCCGATTATAATTCACCCCTCCACTTT.

Of note for this clone: Other nucleotide sequences in the sample specify the same CDR3. The J gene is TRBJ1-2, the V gene TRBV7-2; D not resolved. The CDR3 has 11 amino acids. Germline V CDR1 and CDR2: SGHTA, FQGNSA. V gave up 4 bases and J gave up 5 bases, with 5 bases separating them. In nucleotides, the CDR3 is TGTGCCAGCAGCTCCTTTTATGGCTACACCTTC. It is translated as CASSSFYGYTF.

The rearrangement uses TRBV29-1 and TRBJ1-1; unclear D gene. Germline V gene data show CDR1 as SQVTM and CDR2 as ANQGSEA. The CDR3 extends over 13 amino acids. The germline V and J ends were trimmed by 5 bases and 1 base, with 11 bases remaining between them. The CDR3, as DNA: TGCAGCGTTCCCCATTGGGAGAACACTGAAGCTTTCTTT. Translating gives CSVPHWENTEAFF.

The chain has TRBV19 and TRBJ1-3, with TRBD1 matching over 8 bases. Germline CDR1 and CDR2: LNHDA and SQIVND (reference sequence). V was pared by 5 bases and J by 2 bases, with 5 bases of the junction left unmatched. The CDR3 is made up of 15 amino acids. The CDR3 here is CASSRQGLTGNTIYF. The CDR3 DNA sequence: TGTGCCAGTAGTCGACAGGGGCTCACTGGAAACACCATATATTTT. The full variable domain, rest sourced from reference TRBV19 and TRBJ1-3, is DGGITQSPKYLFRKEGQNVTLSCEQNLNHDAMYWYRQDPGQGLRLIYYSQIVNDFQKGDIAEGYSVSREKKESFPLTVTSAQKNPTAFYLCASSRQGLTGNTIYFGEGSWLTVV.

For the CDR3, the DNA is TGTGCCAGCAGCTCCCGGGATTGGGGTGGAAACACCATATATTTT. Its protein product is CASSSRDWGGNTIYF. The chain links TRBV3-1 (or the pseudogene TRBV3-2) to TRBJ1-3, with D unclear. Germline CDR1 reads LGHDT; CDR2 reads YNNKEL (reference sequence). CDR3 length: 15 amino acids. Trimming removed 5 bases from V and 3 bases from J, with 14 bases in between.

This chain joins TRBV6-5 and TRBJ2-5; 8 bases are a match to TRBD1. The CDR3 runs 15 residues. With 6 bases clipped from V and 0 bases from J, the junction kept 6 bases outside the gene matches. Germline loops: CDR1 MNHEY, CDR2 SVGAGI. CDR3 nucleotide sequence: TGTGCCAGCAGCAGACAGGGGTCGTACCAAGAGACCCAGTACTTC. Protein: CASSRQGSYQETQYF.

The V call is TRBV11-2, the J call TRBJ2-2; D is unclear. Germline V CDR1 and CDR2: SGHAT, FQNNGV. Trimming took off 1 base at V and 6 bases at J, with 6 bases between the two ends. The CDR3 length is 13 residues. The CDR3: CASSLGEAGELFF. DNA for the CDR3: TGTGCCAGCAGCTTAGGCGAAGCCGGGGAGCTGTTTTTT.

This chain joins TRBV24-1 and TRBJ1-1; a weak D match, TRBD1 (5 bases). CDR1 is KGHDR and CDR2 is SFDVKD in the germline V gene. Trimming took off 7 bases at V and 8 bases at J, with 13 bases between the two ends. This CDR3 has 12 residues. CDR3 sequence reads: CATRDTRGEAFF. Written as DNA, the CDR3 is TGTGCCACCAGAGATACAAGGGGCGAAGCTTTCTTT.

In DNA, the CDR3 is TGTGCCAGTAGTGCCCTAGAATTTAACTATGGCTACACCTTC. Protein product: CASSALEFNYGYTF. This rearrangement joins TRBV19 to TRBJ1-2; D gene unclear. Germline lookup yields CDR1 LNHDA and CDR2 SQIVND (reference sequence). V was clipped by 5 bases and J by 1 base, with 11 bases between them. This CDR3 contains 14 residues.

The CDR3 nucleotides are TGTGCCAGCAGCGTATCTGCGGGGCAAGAGACCCAGTACTTC. It encodes CASSVSAGQETQYF. The chain combines TRBV9 with TRBJ2-5; D is perhaps TRBD2 (6 bases). The CDR3 totals 14 residues. The V and J ends lost 1 base and 2 bases respectively, with 9 bases between them. Germline CDR1 reads SGDLS; CDR2 reads YYNGEE.

This clone was recorded once. The V call is TRBV7-2, the J call TRBJ2-3; D call uncertain. The CDR3 is 14 amino acids. The V gene lost 5 bases and the J gene lost 4 bases, with 13 bases spanning the gap. Germline assignment: CDR1 SGHTA and CDR2 FQGNSA. The CDR3 loop is CASSTTKIADTQYF. The CDR3 nucleotides read TGTGCCAGCAGCACAACGAAAATCGCAGATACGCAGTATTTT. Filled out from reference TRBV7-2 and TRBJ2-3, the complete variable domain reads GAGVSQSPSNKVTEKGKDVELRCDPISGHTALYWYRQSLGQGLEFLIYFQGNSAPDKSGLPSDRFSAERTGGSVSTLTIQRTQQEDSAVYLCASSTTKIADTQYFGPGTRLTVL.

This chain uses TRBV24-1 with TRBJ2-3, with TRBD2 identical over 9 bases. Germline V gene data show CDR1 as KGHDR and CDR2 as SFDVKD. The length of the CDR3 is 16 residues. After removal of 3 bases from V and 2 bases from J, the junction contained 5 bases not matched to a gene. This chain's CDR3 is CATSDPSGGHTDTQYF. The DNA of the CDR3 is TGTGCCACCAGTGATCCCAGCGGGGGGCACACAGATACGCAGTATTTT.

The J gene is TRBJ2-5, the V gene TRBV5-1, with D possibly being TRBD1 (5 bases). V was clipped by 2 bases and J by 4 bases, with 12 bases between them. This CDR3 spans 14 amino acids. The V gene's germline CDR1 is SGHRS and CDR2 YFSETQ. The CDR3 DNA reads TGCGCCAGCAGCTTACCACAGGTCGGAGAGACCCAGTACTTC. As protein: CASSLPQVGETQYF.